A single sample is the source of the 14 T cell receptor beta chains below, sequenced in a study of blood T cell repertoires in COVID-19. Method: immunoSEQ multiplex PCR; TCRdb's copy keeps in-frame clones and lacks some. Counted here are about 180,000 clones, 89% occurring once; the ten biggest clones make up approximately 2.1%. The sample comprised PBMCs or T cells enriched from blood (not recorded which). These receptors were taken from a woman in her forties with acute COVID-19.

The chain employs TRBV30 and TRBJ1-1; D is possibly TRBD1 (6 bases). Trimming shortened V by 3 bases and J by 3 bases, and 14 bases separated the two germline ends. Germline CDR1 and CDR2: GTSNPN and SVGIG (reference sequence). The length of the CDR3 is 14 residues. The CDR3 reads CAWSRGGLDTEAFF. DNA of the CDR3: TGTGCCTGGAGCCGGGGGGGGCTTGACACTGAAGCTTTCTTT.

This clone was counted only a few times. The V gene is TRBV7-2, the J gene TRBJ1-1; 8 bases are shared with TRBD1. With 3 bases clipped from V and 5 bases from J, the junction kept 5 bases outside the gene matches. The CDR3 is 14 residues long. The germline V gene encodes CDR1 SGHTA and CDR2 FQGNSA. CDR3 protein: CASSFDRGSTEAFF. CDR3 bases: TGTGCCAGCAGCTTTGACAGGGGATCAACTGAAGCTTTCTTT.

The genes are TRBV6-5 and TRBJ1-4; a weak D match, TRBD1 (6 bases). Per germline, CDR1 MNHEY and CDR2 SVGAGI. V lost 7 bases and J 4 bases, leaving 10 bases between the germline ends. The CDR3 length is 13 residues. CDR3 sequence: CASNRAHNEKLFF. In DNA, the CDR3 is TGTGCCAGCAACAGGGCCCATAATGAAAAACTGTTTTTT.

This clone was detected once. This chain joins TRBV18 and TRBJ1-2; 9 bases agree with TRBD1. CDR3 length equals 14 residues. Germline V gene lookup returns CDR1 KGHSH and CDR2 LQKENI. With 5 bases clipped from V and 2 bases from J, the junction kept 3 bases outside the gene matches. The CDR3 DNA reads as TGTGCCAGCTCATCGGACAGGGGCAACTATGGCTACACCTTC. This gives the protein CASSSDRGNYGYTF.

This chain links TRBV18 with TRBJ2-2, with TRBD1 identical over 7 bases. V was pared by 3 bases and J by 0 bases, with 1 base of the junction left unmatched. The germline V gene has CDR1 KGHSH and CDR2 LQKENI. The CDR3 consists of 15 residues. CDR3 loop: CASSPGQSNTGELFF. CDR3 DNA: TGTGCCAGCTCACCGGGACAGTCGAACACCGGGGAGCTGTTTTTT.

This sequence joins TRBV4-2 and TRBJ2-7, with D perhaps matching TRBD1 (6 bases). The CDR3 loop spans 14 amino acids. Trimming left V 0 bases short and J 2 bases short, with 8 bases between. The germline gives CDR1 LGHNA, CDR2 YNFKEQ. The DNA for the CDR3 is TGTGCCAGCAGCCAAGATGGGGGCCCCTACGAGCAGTACTTC. This codes for CASSQDGGPYEQYF.

This rearrangement joins TRBV7-9 to TRBJ1-3; 7 nucleotides match TRBD1. This CDR3 has 17 residues. The junction had 8 bases not matched to a gene; V was cut back by 3 bases and J by 0 bases. From germline, CDR1 is SEHNR and CDR2 FQNEAQ (reference sequence). For the CDR3, the DNA is TGTGCCAGCAGCTTTACAGGGGAATCGAGCTCTGGAAACACCATATATTTT. Its protein product is CASSFTGESSSGNTIYF.

The rearrangement joins TRBV19 to TRBJ2-2, with 12 bases that match TRBD2. CDR3 size: 17 residues. Germline V gene lookup returns CDR1 LNHDA and CDR2 SQIVND (reference sequence). After removal of 5 bases from V and 7 bases from J, the junction contained 11 bases not matched to a gene. Written as DNA, the CDR3 is TGTGCCAGTAGTCCCACACTAGCGGGGGGTCCCCACGGGGAGCTGTTTTTT. It specifies CASSPTLAGGPHGELFF. Based on the CDR3 plus reference TRBV19 and TRBJ2-2, the full variable domain is DGGITQSPKYLFRKEGQNVTLSCEQNLNHDAMYWYRQDPGQGLRLIYYSQIVNDFQKGDIAEGYSVSREKKESFPLTVTSAQKNPTAFYLCASSPTLAGGPHGELFFGEGSRLTVL.

The genes are TRBV9 and TRBJ2-1; 10 bases line up with TRBD2. The CDR3 sequence is 15 residues long. The germline CDR1 and CDR2 sequences are SGDLS and YYNGEE. After removal of 3 bases from V and 5 bases from J, the junction contained 5 bases not matched to a gene. CDR3: CASSATGTSDNEQFF. The CDR3 nucleotides read TGTGCCAGCAGCGCCACCGGGACTAGCGACAATGAGCAGTTCTTC.

The chain has TRBV6-6 and TRBJ2-5; the D is unclear. Germline V lookup: CDR1 MNHNY, CDR2 SVGAGI (reference sequence). CDR3 size: 14 residues. The V gene lost 5 bases and the J gene lost 2 bases, with 12 bases spanning the gap. The CDR3 nucleotides are TGTGCCAGCAGTGATACACGCCAGCAAGAGACCCAGTACTTC. It encodes CASSDTRQQETQYF.

This clone was recorded a few times. The CDR3 nucleotides read TGTGCCAGTAGCCCCACGACAGGGAACACTGAAGCTTTCTTT. Protein sequence: CASSPTTGNTEAFF. The chain uses TRBV19 and TRBJ1-1; tentative D call: TRBD1 (6 bases). Trimming took 6 bases from V and 1 from J, leaving 12 bases between them. This CDR3 is 14 amino acids long. CDR1 LNHDA and CDR2 SQIVND come from the germline V gene (reference sequence).

The chain employs TRBV5-4 and TRBJ1-2; TRBD1 matches at 7 bases. The germline V gene encodes CDR1 SGHNT and CDR2 YYREEE (reference sequence). The J segment lost 4 bases and the V segment lost 0 bases, leaving 6 bases of the junction unmatched. The CDR3 spans 15 residues. CDR3 amino acids: CASSLGQGSTYGYTF. The CDR3 nucleotides read TGTGCCAGCAGCTTGGGACAGGGTTCTACCTATGGCTACACCTTC.

V usage is TRBV5-4 and J usage is TRBJ1-1; D unresolved. This CDR3 spans 13 amino acids. Trimming left V 0 bases short and J 1 base short, with 4 bases between. Germline V gene data show CDR1 as SGHNT and CDR2 as YYREEE (reference sequence). The CDR3 loop reads CASSLDKNTEAFF. The CDR3 region has the DNA TGTGCCAGCAGCTTGGATAAGAACACTGAAGCTTTCTTT.

The chain combines TRBV3-1 (or the pseudogene TRBV3-2) with TRBJ2-7; the match to TRBD2 covers 12 bases. The germline gives CDR1 LGHDT, CDR2 YNNKEL (reference sequence). V shed 4 bases and J 5 bases; nucleotides not matched to a gene: 6. The CDR3 runs 15 residues. CDR3 nucleotides: TGTGCCAGCAGCCCATGGACTAGCGGGACCCACGAGCAGTACTTC. It encodes CASSPWTSGTHEQYF.